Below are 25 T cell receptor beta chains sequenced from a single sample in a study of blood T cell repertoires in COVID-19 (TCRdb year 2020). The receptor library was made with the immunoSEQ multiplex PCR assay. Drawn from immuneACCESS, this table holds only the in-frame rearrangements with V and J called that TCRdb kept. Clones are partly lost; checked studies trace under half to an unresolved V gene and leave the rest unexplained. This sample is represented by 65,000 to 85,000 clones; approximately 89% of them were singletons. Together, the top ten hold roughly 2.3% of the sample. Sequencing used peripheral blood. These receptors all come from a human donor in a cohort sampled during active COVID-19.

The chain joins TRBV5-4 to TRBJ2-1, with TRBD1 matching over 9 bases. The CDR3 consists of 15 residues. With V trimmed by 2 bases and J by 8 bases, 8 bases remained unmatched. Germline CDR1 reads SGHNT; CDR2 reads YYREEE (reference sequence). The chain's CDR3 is CASSLPGTGTDEQFF. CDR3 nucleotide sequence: TGTGCCAGCAGCTTACCCGGGACAGGGACGGATGAGCAGTTCTTC.

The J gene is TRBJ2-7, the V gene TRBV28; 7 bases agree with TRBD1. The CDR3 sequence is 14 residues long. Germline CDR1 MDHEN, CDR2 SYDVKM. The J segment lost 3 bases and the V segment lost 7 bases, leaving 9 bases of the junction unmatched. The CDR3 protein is CASNQDRVLYEQYF. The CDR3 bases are TGTGCCAGCAACCAAGACAGGGTCCTCTACGAGCAGTACTTC.

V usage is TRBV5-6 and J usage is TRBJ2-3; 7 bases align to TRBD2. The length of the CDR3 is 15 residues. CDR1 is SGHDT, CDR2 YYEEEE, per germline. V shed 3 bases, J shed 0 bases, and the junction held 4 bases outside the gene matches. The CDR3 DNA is TGTGCCAGCAGCTCCCGGGACTATAGCACAGATACGCAGTATTTT. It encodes CASSSRDYSTDTQYF.

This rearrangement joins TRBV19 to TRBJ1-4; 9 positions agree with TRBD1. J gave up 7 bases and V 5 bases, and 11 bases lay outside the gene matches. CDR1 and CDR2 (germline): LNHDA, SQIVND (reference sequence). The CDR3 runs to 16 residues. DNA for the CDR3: TGTGCCAGTAGTCAAATTTCGGGACAGGGCCTTGAAAAACTGTTTTTT. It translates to CASSQISGQGLEKLFF.

CDR3 nucleotides: TGTGCCAGCAGCTTCCCGGGACAGGGGGCCTACGAGCAGTACTTC. Translating it yields CASSFPGQGAYEQYF. The rearrangement uses TRBV7-9 and TRBJ2-7, with 11 bases matching TRBD1. V was pared by 3 bases and J by 2 bases, with 3 bases of the junction left unmatched. The CDR3 extends over 15 amino acids. CDR1 is SEHNR, CDR2 FQNEAQ, per germline (reference sequence).

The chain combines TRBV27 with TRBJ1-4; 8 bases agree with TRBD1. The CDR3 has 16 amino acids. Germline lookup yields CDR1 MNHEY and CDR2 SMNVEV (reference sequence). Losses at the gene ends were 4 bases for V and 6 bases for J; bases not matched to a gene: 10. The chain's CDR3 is CASSSRTGWEDEKLFF. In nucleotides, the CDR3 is TGTGCCAGCAGTTCGAGGACAGGGTGGGAGGATGAAAAACTGTTTTTT.

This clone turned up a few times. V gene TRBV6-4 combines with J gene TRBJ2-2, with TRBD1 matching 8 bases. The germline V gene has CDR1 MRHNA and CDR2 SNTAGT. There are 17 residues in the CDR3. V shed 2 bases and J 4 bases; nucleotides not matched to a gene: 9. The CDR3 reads CASSDQTADRGTGELFF. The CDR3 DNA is TGTGCCAGCAGTGACCAAACCGCTGACAGGGGCACCGGGGAGCTGTTTTTT.

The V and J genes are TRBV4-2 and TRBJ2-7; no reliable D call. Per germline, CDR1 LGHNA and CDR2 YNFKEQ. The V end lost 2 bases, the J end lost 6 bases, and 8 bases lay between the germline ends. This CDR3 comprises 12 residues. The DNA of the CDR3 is TGTGCCAGCAGCCAACCTGGCGGCGAGCAGTACTTC. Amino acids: CASSQPGGEQYF.

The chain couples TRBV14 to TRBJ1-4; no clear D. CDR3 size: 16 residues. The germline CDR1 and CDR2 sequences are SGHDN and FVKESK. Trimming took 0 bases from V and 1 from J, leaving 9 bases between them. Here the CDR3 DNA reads TGTGCCAGCAGCCAAGATTGGGCCGGAACTAATGAAAAACTGTTTTTT. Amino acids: CASSQDWAGTNEKLFF.

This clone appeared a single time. This CDR3 is CAWNTPPRSYEQYF. The CDR3, as DNA: TGTGCCTGGAATACTCCTCCGAGGTCCTACGAGCAGTACTTC. This chain connects TRBV30 to TRBJ2-7; D gene ambiguous. The CDR3 covers 14 residues. Trimming left V 4 bases short and J 1 base short, with 14 bases between. CDR1 and CDR2 from the germline V gene are GTSNPN and SVGIG (reference sequence).

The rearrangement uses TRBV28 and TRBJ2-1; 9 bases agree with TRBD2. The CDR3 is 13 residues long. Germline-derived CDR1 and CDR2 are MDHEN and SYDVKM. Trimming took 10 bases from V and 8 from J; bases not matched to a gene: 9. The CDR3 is CAITAGGHDEQFF. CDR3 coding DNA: TGTGCCATTACGGCGGGGGGGCACGATGAGCAGTTCTTC.

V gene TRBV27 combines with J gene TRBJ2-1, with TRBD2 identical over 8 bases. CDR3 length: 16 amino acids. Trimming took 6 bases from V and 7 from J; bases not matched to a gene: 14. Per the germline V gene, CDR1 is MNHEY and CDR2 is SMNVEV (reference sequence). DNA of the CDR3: TGTGCCAGCAGCTTCCTGGGGACTAGAGGGGGGAATGAGCAGTTCTTC. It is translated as CASSFLGTRGGNEQFF.

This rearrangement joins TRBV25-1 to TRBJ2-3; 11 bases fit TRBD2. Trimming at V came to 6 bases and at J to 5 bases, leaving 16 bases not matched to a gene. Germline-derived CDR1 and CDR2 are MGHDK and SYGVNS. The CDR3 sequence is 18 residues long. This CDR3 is CASSRGPLSGRVRDTQYF. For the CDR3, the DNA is TGTGCCAGCAGCCGCGGTCCCCTTAGCGGGAGGGTGAGAGATACGCAGTATTTT.

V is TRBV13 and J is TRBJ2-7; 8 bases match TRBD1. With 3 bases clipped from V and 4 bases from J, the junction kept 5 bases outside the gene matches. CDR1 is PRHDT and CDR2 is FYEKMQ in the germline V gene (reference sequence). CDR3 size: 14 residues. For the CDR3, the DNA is TGTGCCAGCAGCTTTGGCAGGGGGCAATACGAGCAGTACTTC. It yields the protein CASSFGRGQYEQYF.

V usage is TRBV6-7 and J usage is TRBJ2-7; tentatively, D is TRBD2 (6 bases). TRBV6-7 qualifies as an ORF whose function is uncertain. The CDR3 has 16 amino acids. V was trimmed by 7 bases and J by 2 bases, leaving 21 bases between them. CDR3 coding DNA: TGTGCCAGCACCGAAGGGGCCGGGACTGTGACCTACGAGCAGTACTTC. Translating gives CASTEGAGTVTYEQYF.

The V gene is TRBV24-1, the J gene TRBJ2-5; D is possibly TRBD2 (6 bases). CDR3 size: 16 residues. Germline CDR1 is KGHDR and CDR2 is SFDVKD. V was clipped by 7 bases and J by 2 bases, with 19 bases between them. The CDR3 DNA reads TGTGCCACCAGCCCTAAGGGCGGGGCCTTACAAGAGACCCAGTACTTC. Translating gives CATSPKGGALQETQYF.

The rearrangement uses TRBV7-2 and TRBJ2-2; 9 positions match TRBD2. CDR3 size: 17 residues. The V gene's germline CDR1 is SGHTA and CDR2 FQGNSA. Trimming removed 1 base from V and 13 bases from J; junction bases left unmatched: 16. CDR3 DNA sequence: TGTGCCAGCAGCTTAGGGTCGGATTTAGGCGGGAGGGCCGCGCTGTTTTTT. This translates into CASSLGSDLGGRAALFF.

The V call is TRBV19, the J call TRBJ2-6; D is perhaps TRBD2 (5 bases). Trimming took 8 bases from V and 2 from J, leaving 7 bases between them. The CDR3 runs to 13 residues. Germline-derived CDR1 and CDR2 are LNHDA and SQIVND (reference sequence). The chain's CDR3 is CASRGTGANVLTF. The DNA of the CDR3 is TGTGCCAGTCGAGGGACTGGGGCCAACGTCCTGACTTTC.

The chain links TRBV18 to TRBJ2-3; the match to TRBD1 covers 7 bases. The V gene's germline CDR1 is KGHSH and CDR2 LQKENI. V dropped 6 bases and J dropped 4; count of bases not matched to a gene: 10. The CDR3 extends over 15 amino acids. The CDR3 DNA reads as TGTGCCAGCTCGCCCCTACAGGGGATCCCAGATACGCAGTATTTT. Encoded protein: CASSPLQGIPDTQYF.

DNA for the CDR3: TGTGCCAGCAGTCCAAGCTCGCCGCGGGGGTATGGCTACACCTTC. Its translation is CASSPSSPRGYGYTF. The chain recombines TRBV28 with TRBJ1-2; tentative D call: TRBD1 (5 bases). V was pared by 5 bases and J by 5 bases, with 18 bases between. The CDR3 consists of 15 residues. Germline CDR1 reads MDHEN; CDR2 reads SYDVKM.

The CDR3 DNA follows: TGTGCCTGGAGTGGAGTCCCGGGACTAGCTTTCAATGAGCAGTTCTTC. The encoded protein is CAWSGVPGLAFNEQFF. The chain uses TRBV30 and TRBJ2-1; TRBD2 aligns across 9 bases. Germline assignment: CDR1 GTSNPN and CDR2 SVGIG (reference sequence). The ends lost 1 base at V and 6 bases at J; junction bases unmatched: 10. This CDR3 is 16 amino acids long.

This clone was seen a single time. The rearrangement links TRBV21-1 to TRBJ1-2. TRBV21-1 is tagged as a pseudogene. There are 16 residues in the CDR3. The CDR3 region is CASSNGFGRRGPRGTF. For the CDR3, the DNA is TGTGCCAGCAGCAATGGATTTGGTCGGAGGGGCCCACGCGGGACCTTC.

The DNA of the CDR3 is TGCGCCAGCAGCTTGGCCTCTCGGGGACTTTCGACAGATACGCAGTATTTT. It is translated as CASSLASRGLSTDTQYF. The V call is TRBV5-1, the J call TRBJ2-3, with a weak D call TRBD2 (6 bases). Trimming stripped 0 bases from V and 3 bases from J, with 17 bases between. Per germline, CDR1 SGHRS and CDR2 YFSETQ. This CDR3 region has 17 residues.

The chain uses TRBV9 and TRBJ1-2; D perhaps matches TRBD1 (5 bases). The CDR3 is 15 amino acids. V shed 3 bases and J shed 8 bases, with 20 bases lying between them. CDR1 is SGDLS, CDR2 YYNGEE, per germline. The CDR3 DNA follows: TGTGCCAGCAGCGAGGGGACTCCCGGAATAGGGGGCTACACCTTC. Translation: CASSEGTPGIGGYTF.

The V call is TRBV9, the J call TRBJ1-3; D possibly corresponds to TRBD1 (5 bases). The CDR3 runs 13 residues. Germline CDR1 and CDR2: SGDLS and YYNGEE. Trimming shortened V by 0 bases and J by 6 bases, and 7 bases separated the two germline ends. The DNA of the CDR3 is TGTGCCAGCAGCGTAGGGGGGGTAAACACCATATATTTT. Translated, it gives CASSVGGVNTIYF.